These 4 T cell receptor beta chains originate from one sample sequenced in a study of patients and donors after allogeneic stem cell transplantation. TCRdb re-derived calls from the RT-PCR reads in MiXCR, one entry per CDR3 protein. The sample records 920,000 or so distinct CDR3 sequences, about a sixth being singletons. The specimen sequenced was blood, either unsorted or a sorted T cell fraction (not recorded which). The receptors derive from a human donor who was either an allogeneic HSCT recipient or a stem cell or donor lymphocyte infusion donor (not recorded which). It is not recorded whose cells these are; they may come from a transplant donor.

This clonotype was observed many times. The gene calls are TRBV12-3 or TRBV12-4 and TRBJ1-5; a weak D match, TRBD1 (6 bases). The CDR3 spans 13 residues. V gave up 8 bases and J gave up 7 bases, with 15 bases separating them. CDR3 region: CASSQGGGQPQHF. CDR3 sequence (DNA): TGTGCCAGCTCTCAAGGTGGGGGCCAGCCCCAGCATTTT.

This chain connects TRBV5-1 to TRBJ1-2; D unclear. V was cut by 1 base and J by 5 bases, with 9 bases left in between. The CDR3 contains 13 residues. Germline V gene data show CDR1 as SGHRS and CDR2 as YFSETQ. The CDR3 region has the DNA TGCGCCAGCAGCTTGCACGGAGAATATGGCTACACCTTC. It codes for CASSLHGEYGYTF.

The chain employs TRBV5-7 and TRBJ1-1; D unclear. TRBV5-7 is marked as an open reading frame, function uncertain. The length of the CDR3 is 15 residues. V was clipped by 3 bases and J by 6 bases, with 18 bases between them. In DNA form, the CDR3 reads TGTGCCAGCAGCTCCCTGAGGAGGAGACGGCCTGAAGCTTTCTTT. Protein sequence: CASSSLRRRRPEAFF.

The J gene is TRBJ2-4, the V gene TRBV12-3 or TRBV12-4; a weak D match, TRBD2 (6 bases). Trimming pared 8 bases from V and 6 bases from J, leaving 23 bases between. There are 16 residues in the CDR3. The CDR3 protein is CASSLGGKYRGNIQYF. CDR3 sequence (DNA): TGTGCCAGCTCTCTTGGGGGGAAGTATAGAGGAAACATTCAGTACTTC.